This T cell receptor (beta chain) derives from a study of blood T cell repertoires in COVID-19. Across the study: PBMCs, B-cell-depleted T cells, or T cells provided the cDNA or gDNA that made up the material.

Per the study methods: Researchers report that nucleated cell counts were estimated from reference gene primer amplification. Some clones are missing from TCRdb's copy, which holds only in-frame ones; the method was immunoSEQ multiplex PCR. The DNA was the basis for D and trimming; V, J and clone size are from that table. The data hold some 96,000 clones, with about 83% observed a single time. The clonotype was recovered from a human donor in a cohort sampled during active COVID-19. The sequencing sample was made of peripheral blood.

The DNA of the CDR3 is TGTGCCAGCAGAGAGAGCAGGGGATCGGGAACTGAAGCTTTCTTT. It translates to CASRESRGSGTEAFF. The rearrangement uses TRBV11-2 and TRBJ1-1, with D possibly matching TRBD1 (6 bases). The germline V gene encodes CDR1 SGHAT and CDR2 FQNNGV. This CDR3 has 15 residues. Trimming removed 6 bases at V and 5 bases at J, with 19 bases between.